This entry features one T cell receptor (beta chain) sequence. The antigen remains unidentified. The data were taken from a study of blood T cells in healthy people across ages. General study results and limits: It was held that diversity estimates obtained from one million T cells represented underestimates.

V was shortened by 1 base and J by 4 bases, with 14 bases between the two germline ends. In germline, CDR1 is SGHVS, CDR2 FNYEAQ. There are 16 residues in the CDR3. Combining a sample-barcoded 5' primer with a J-beta primer mix, a second PCR ran for roughly 7 to 12 cycles. Every cDNA molecule carried a tag from a template-switch adaptor bearing 12 random nucleotides. From the 5' RACE reads, TCRdb called clonotypes with MiXCR, one entry per CDR3 protein. The sample includes roughly 730,000 distinct CDR3 sequences, roughly 50% of them seen just once. This chain joins TRBV7-6 and TRBJ2-1; D possibly uses TRBD1 or TRBD2 (5 bases each). This TCR came from a middle-aged man in good health. Material for sequencing was blood. The CDR3: CASSLVSGTDYNEQFF. The CDR3 region has the DNA TGTGCCAGCAGCTTAGTATCCGGGACGGATTACAATGAGCAGTTCTTC. Full variable domain (rest looked up from reference TRBV7-6 and TRBJ2-1): GAGVSQSPRYKVTKRGQDVALRCDPISGHVSLYWYRQALGQGPEFLTYFNYEAQQDKSGLPNDRFSAERPEGSISTLTIQRTEQRDSAMYRCASSLVSGTDYNEQFFGPGTRLTVL.